This TCR beta chain was identified during a study of blood T cells in healthy people across ages. A second PCR of roughly 7 to 11 cycles used a sample-barcoded 5' primer and a J-beta primer mix. TCRdb fed the 5' RACE reads into MiXCR, producing one record per CDR3 protein. The sample consists of approximately 810,000 distinct CDR3 sequences, about 28% of them appearing once. The sample holds one count of this clonotype. The CDR3 extends over 16 amino acids. The germline V gene has CDR1 SGHTA and CDR2 FQGNSA. V lost 4 bases and J 3 bases, leaving 18 bases between the germline ends. V and J are TRBV7-2 and TRBJ2-5; the D gene could be TRBD1 or TRBD2 (5 bases each). The sequence was collected from a woman older than 75 in good health. Sequenced: blood. The DNA for the CDR3 is TGTGCCAGCAGCTCCGGACTTCAGGGTAGGGAAGAGACCCAGTACTTC. Translation gives CASSSGLQGREETQYF.